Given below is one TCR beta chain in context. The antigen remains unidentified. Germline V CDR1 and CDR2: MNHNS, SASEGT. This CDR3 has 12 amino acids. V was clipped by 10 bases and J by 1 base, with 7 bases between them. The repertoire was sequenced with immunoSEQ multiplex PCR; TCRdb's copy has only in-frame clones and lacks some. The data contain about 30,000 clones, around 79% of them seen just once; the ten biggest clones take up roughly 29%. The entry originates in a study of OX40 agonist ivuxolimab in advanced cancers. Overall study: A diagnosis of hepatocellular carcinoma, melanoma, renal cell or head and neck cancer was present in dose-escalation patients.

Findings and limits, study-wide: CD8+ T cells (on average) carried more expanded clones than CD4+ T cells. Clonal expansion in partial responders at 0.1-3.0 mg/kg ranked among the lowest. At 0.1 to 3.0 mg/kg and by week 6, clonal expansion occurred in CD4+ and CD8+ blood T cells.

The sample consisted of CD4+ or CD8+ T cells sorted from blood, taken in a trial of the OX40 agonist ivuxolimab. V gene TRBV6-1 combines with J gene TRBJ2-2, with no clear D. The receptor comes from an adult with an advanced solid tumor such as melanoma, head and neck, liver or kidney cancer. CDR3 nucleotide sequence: TGTGCCACCCGACAGAACACCGGGGAGCTGTTTTTT. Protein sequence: CATRQNTGELFF.